These T cell receptor beta chains were read from a single sample in a study of sequential checkpoint blockade in melanoma. Clones were sequenced by immunoSEQ multiplex PCR, and TCRdb holds only the in-frame ones, with some missing. The sample contains 21,000 or so clones, approximately 80% of which appear only once. Sequenced material: CD8+ T cells sorted from blood (inferred from file names), taken from a patient given nivolumab and ipilimumab in sequence. The receptors were sampled from a human donor with melanoma. Each CDR3 is given with its conserved first and last residue. D genes are given only for firm matches. Rows may omit the clone size; those that give it use once, few, many or a size class.

D gene,V gene,J gene,clone size,CDR3 protein,CDR3 DNA
-,TRBV6-5,TRBJ1-1,few,CASSYYPENTEAFF,TGTGCCAGCAGTTACTACCCAGAGAACACTGAAGCTTTCTTT
TRBD2,TRBV7-9,TRBJ2-2,-,CASRGIGGAPDSNTGELFF,TGTGCCAGCAGGGGAATCGGGGGGGCGCCGGATTCGAACACCGGGGAGCTGTTTTTT
-,TRBV4-3,TRBJ2-7,-,CASSQENGYYEQYF,TGCGCCAGCAGCCAAGAAAACGGGTACTACGAGCAGTACTTC
TRBD2,TRBV5-4,TRBJ2-7,-,CASSRRGVVAGTYEQYF,TGTGCCAGCAGCCGGAGGGGGGTGGTAGCGGGGACCTACGAGCAGTACTTC
TRBD2,TRBV6-4,TRBJ2-1,medium-sized,CASSDSTSGSNEQFF,TGTGCCAGCAGTGACTCGACTAGCGGGAGCAATGAGCAGTTCTTC
TRBD1,TRBV28,TRBJ1-1,-,CASSSRTGGSGVMNTEAFF,TGTGCCAGCAGTTCGAGGACAGGGGGCTCGGGGGTAATGAACACTGAAGCTTTCTTT
-,TRBV19,TRBJ2-7,-,CASNFRGSYEQYF,TGTGCCAGTAATTTTCGGGGTAGCTACGAGCAGTACTTC
TRBD1,TRBV30,TRBJ2-7,once,CAWSPAGGEQYF,TGTGCCTGGAGCCCCGCAGGGGGCGAGCAGTACTTC
TRBD2,TRBV7-9,TRBJ2-7,-,CASTLGEGLEQYF,TGTGCCAGCACCCTAGGGGAGGGGCTCGAGCAGTACTTC
TRBD1,TRBV7-9,TRBJ1-1,-,CASSGFYGQGRKAEAFF,TGTGCCAGCAGCGGATTCTACGGACAGGGGAGGAAAGCTGAAGCTTTCTTT
-,TRBV27,TRBJ2-1,-,CASSTGFNEQFF,TGTGCCAGCAGTACAGGGTTCAATGAGCAGTTCTTC
TRBD2,TRBV7-2,TRBJ2-5,few,CASSPLAGVQETQYF,TGTGCCAGCAGTCCGCTAGCGGGGGTCCAAGAGACCCAGTACTTC
-,TRBV2,TRBJ2-7,-,CASPDSGGQYF,TGTGCCAGCCCCGACTCCGGGGGGCAGTACTTC